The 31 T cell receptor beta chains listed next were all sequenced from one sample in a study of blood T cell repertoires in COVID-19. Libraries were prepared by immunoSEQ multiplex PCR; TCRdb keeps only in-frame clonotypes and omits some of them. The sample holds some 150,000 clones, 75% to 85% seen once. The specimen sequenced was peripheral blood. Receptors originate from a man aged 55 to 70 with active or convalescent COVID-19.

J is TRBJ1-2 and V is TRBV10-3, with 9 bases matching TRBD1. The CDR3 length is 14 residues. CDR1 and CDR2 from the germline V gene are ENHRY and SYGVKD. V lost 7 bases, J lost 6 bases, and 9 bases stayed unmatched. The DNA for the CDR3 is TGTGCCATCAACTCTACAGGGGGCGCGGATGGCTACACCTTC. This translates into CAINSTGGADGYTF.

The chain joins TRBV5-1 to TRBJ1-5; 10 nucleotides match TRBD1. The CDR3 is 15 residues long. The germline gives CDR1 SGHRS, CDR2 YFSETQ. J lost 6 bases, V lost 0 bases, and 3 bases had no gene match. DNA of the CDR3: TGCGCCAGCAGCTTGGGGACAGGGGGAGGTCAGCCCCAGCATTTT. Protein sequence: CASSLGTGGGQPQHF. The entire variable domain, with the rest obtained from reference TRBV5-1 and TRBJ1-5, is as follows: KAGVTQTPRYLIKTRGQQVTLSCSPISGHRSVSWYQQTPGQGLQFLFEYFSETQRNKGNFPGRFSGRQFSNSRSEMNVSTLELGDSALYLCASSLGTGGGQPQHFGDGTRLSIL.

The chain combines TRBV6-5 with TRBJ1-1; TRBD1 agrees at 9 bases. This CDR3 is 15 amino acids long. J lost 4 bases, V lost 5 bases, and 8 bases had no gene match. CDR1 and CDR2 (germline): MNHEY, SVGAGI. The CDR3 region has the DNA TGTGCCAGCAGTCGGAGGGACAGGGAAAGCACTGAAGCTTTCTTT. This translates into CASSRRDRESTEAFF.

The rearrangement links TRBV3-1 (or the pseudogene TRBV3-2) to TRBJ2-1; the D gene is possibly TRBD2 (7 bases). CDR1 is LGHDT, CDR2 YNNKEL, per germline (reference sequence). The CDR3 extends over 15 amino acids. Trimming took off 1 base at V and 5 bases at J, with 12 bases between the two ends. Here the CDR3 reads CASSQAGGRNNEQFF. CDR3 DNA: TGTGCCAGCAGCCAAGCGGGGGGCAGAAACAATGAGCAGTTCTTC.

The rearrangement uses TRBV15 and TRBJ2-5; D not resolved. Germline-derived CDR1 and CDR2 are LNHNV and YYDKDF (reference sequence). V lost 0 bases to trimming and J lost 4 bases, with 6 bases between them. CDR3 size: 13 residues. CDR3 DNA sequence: TGTGCCACCAGCAGAGACGGGTCAGAGACCCAGTACTTC. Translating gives CATSRDGSETQYF.

The CDR3 region is CSVGTGGYGELFF. CDR3 bases: TGCAGCGTTGGGACAGGGGGGTATGGGGAGCTGTTTTTT. V and J are TRBV29-1 and TRBJ2-2; 10 nucleotides agree with TRBD1. J lost 8 bases, V lost 4 bases, and 4 bases had no gene match. Germline V gives CDR1 SQVTM, CDR2 ANQGSEA. This CDR3 has 13 residues.

The CDR3 DNA reads TGTGCCAGCAGTCGCCAGGACGAGCAGTACTTC. This gives the protein CASSRQDEQYF. The chain links TRBV6-1 to TRBJ2-7; D is unclear. CDR3 length equals 11 residues. Germline V gene lookup returns CDR1 MNHNS and CDR2 SASEGT. V was pared by 5 bases and J by 5 bases, with 7 bases between.

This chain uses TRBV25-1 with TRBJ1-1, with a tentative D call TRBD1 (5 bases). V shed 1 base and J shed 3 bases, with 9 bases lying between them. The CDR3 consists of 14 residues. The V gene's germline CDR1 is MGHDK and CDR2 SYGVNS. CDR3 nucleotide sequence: TGTGCCAGCAGTGAATCAGGGAGGTACACTGAAGCTTTCTTT. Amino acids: CASSESGRYTEAFF.

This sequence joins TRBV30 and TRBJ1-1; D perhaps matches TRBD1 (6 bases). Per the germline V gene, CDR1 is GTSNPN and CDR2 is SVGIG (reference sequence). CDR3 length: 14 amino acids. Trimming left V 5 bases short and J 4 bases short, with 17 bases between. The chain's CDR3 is CAWGVQGRRTEAFF. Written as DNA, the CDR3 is TGTGCCTGGGGGGTACAGGGAAGGCGCACTGAAGCTTTCTTT.

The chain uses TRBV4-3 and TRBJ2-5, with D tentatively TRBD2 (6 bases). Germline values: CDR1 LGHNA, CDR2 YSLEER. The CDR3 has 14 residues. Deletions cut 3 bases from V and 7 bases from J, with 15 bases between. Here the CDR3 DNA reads TGCGCCAGCAGCCAGGAACTAGCTGGGCGGACCCAGTACTTC. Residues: CASSQELAGRTQYF.

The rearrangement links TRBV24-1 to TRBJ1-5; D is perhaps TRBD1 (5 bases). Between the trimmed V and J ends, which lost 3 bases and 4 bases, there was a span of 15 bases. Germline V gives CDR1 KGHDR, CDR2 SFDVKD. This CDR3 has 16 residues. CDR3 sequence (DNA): TGTGCCACCAGTGATCCTTACCAGGACACTAATCAGCCCCAGCATTTT. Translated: CATSDPYQDTNQPQHF.

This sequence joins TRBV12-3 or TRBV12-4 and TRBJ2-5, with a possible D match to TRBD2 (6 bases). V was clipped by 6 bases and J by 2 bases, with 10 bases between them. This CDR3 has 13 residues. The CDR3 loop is CASSQGLQETQYF. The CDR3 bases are TGTGCCAGCAGCCAGGGACTGCAAGAGACCCAGTACTTC.

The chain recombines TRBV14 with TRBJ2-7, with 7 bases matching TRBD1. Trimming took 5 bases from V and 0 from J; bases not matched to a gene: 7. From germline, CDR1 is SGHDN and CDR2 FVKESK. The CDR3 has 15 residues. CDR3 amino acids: CASSLGGTLSYEQYF. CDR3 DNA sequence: TGTGCCAGCAGCTTAGGGGGCACACTCTCCTACGAGCAGTACTTC.

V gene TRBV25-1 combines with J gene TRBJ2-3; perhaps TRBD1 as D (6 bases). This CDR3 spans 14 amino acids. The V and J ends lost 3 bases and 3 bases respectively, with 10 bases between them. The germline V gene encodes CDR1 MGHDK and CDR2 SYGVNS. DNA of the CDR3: TGTGCCAGCAGTGACCTGAGGGGGACAGATACGCAGTATTTT. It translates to CASSDLRGTDTQYF.

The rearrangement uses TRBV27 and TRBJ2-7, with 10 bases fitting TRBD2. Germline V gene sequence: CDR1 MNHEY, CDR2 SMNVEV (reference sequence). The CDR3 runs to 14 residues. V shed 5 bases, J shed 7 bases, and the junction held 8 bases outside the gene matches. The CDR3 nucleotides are TGTGCCAGCAGTGGACTAGCGGACAGAGGGGAGCAGTACTTC. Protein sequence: CASSGLADRGEQYF.

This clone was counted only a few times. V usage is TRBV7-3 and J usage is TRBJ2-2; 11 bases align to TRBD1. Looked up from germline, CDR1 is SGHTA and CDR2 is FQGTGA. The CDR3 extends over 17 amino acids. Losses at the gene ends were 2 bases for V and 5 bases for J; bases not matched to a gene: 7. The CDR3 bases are TGTGCCAGCAGCTTACGGTCCGGGACAGGGGGTACCGGGGAGCTGTTTTTT. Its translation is CASSLRSGTGGTGELFF. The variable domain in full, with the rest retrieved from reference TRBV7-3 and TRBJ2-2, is GAGVSQTPSNKVTEKGKYVELRCDPISGHTALYWYRQSLGQGPEFLIYFQGTGAADDSGLPNDRFFAVRPEGSVSTLKIQRTERGDSAVYLCASSLRSGTGGTGELFFGEGSRLTVL.

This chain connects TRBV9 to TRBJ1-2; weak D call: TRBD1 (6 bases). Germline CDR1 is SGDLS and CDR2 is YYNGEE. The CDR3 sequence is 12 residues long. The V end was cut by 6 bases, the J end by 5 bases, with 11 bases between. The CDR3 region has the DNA TGTGCCAGCAATGGGGGCGCTTATGGCTACACCTTC. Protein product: CASNGGAYGYTF.

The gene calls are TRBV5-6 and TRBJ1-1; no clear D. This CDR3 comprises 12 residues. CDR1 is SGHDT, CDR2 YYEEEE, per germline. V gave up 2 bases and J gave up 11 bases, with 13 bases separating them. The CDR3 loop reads CASSLPGNRAFF. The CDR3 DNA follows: TGTGCCAGCAGCTTACCGGGAAATAGGGCTTTCTTT. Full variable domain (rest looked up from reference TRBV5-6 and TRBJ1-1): DAGVTQSPTHLIKTRGQQVTLRCSPKSGHDTVSWYQQALGQGPQFIFQYYEEEERQRGNFPDRFSGHQFPNYSSELNVNALLLGDSALYLCASSLPGNRAFFGQGTRLTVV.

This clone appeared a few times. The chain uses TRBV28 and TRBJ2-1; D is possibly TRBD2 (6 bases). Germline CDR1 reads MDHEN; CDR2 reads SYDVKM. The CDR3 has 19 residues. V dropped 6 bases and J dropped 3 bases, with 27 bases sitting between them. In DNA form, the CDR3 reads TGTGCCAGCAGGCCCCTACGCGCGGGGATCCCACCGGGCTACAATGAGCAGTTCTTC. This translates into CASRPLRAGIPPGYNEQFF.

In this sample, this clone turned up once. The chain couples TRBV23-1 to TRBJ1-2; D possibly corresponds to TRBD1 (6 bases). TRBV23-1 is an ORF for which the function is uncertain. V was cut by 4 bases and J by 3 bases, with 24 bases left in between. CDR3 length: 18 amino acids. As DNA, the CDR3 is TGCGCCAGCAGTCCCCCTCCATACCGGGACACTACTCACTATGGCTACACCTTC. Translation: CASSPPPYRDTTHYGYTF.

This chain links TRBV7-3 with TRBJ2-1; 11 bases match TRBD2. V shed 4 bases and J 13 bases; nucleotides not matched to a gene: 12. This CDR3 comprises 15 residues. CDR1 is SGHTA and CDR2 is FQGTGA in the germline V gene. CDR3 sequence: CASSSGTATSGIQFF. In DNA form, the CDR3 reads TGTGCCAGCAGCTCAGGCACCGCGACTAGCGGGATACAGTTCTTC.

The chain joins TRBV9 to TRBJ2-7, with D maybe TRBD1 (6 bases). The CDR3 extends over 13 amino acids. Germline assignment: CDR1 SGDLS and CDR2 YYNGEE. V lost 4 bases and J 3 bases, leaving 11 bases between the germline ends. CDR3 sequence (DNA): TGTGCCAGCAGCCGGTCAGGGGACTACGAGCAGTACTTC. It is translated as CASSRSGDYEQYF.

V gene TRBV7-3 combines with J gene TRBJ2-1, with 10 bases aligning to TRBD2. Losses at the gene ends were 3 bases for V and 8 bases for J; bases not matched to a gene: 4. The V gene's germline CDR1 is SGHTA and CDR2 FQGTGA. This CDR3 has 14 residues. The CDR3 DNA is TGTGCCAGCAGCTTTAGCGGGAGGACAGATGAGCAGTTCTTC. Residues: CASSFSGRTDEQFF.

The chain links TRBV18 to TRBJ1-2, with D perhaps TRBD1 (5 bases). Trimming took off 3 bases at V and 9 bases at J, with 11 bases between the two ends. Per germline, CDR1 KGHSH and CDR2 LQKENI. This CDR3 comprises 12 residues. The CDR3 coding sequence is TGTGCCAGCTCACCCTCACAGGAAAGCTACACCTTC. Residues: CASSPSQESYTF.

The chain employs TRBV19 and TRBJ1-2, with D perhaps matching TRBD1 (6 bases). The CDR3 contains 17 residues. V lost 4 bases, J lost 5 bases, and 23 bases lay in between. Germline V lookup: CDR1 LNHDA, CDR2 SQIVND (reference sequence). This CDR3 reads CASSTSTGPNSAYGYTF. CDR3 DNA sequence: TGTGCCAGTAGTACTTCTACAGGGCCCAACTCCGCATATGGCTACACCTTC.

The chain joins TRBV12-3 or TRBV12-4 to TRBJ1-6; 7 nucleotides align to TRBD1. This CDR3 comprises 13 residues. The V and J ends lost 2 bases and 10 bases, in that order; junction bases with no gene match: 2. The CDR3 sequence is CASSLQGESPLHF. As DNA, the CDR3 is TGTGCCAGCAGTTTACAGGGGGAATCACCCCTCCACTTT.

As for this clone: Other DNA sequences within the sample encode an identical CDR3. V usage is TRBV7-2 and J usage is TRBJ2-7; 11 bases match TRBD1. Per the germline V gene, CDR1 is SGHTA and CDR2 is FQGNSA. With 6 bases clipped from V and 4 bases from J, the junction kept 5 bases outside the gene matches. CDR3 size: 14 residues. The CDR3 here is CASSRDRGSYEQYF. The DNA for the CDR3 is TGTGCCAGCAGTCGGGACAGGGGGTCGTACGAGCAGTACTTC.

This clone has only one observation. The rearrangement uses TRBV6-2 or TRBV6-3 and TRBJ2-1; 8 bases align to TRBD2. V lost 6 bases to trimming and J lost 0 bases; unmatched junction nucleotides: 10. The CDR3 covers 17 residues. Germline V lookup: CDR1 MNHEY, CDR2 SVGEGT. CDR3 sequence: CASSSGRVGSSYNEQFF. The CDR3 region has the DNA TGTGCCAGCAGCTCCGGGAGGGTGGGCAGCTCCTACAATGAGCAGTTCTTC.

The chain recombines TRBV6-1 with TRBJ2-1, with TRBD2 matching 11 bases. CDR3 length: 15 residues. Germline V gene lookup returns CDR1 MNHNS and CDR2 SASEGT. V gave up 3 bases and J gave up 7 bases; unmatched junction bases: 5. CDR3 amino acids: CASSESLAGGNEQFF. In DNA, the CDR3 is TGTGCCAGCAGTGAGTCGCTAGCGGGAGGAAATGAGCAGTTCTTC.

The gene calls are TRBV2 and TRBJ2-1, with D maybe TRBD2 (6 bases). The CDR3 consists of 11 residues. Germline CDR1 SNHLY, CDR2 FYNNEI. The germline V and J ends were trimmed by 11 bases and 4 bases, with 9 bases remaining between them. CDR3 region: CAGGLYNEQFF. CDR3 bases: TGTGCCGGGGGACTTTACAATGAGCAGTTCTTC.

CDR3 protein: CASSVANRGGDGYTF. CDR3 sequence (DNA): TGTGCCAGCAGCGTAGCAAACAGAGGGGGTGATGGCTACACCTTC. This chain uses TRBV9 with TRBJ1-2; D may be TRBD1 (6 bases). V lost 0 bases to trimming and J lost 6 bases, with 15 bases between them. The V gene's germline CDR1 is SGDLS and CDR2 YYNGEE. The CDR3 sequence is 15 residues long.